This TCR beta chain was obtained from a study of metastatic and nonmetastatic thyroid tumors. In the study overall: Comparison of repertoires was carried out across blood and tumor or nodule tissue from malignant and benign thyroid patients. Study results and caveats: As reported, TCR beta diversity in blood and tumor was significantly higher in malignant thyroid tumors than in benign nodules.

CDR1 GTSNPN and CDR2 SVGIG come from the germline V gene (reference sequence). Losses at the gene ends were 3 bases for V and 5 bases for J; bases not matched to a gene: 8. The CDR3 has 15 residues. Every patient underwent thyroid surgery untreated. This clone was found many times. Its antigen is as yet unknown. Per the study methods: It was from CDR3 differences across clinicopathological groups that a distant-metastasis classifier for papillary thyroid cancer was built. TCRdb re-called the PCR reads via MiXCR. Clone size and V and J calls follow TCRdb, not the original study. This table holds just over 15,000 clones, roughly 36% found once.

This chain uses TRBV30 with TRBJ2-5; 11 nucleotides align to TRBD2. The TCR comes from a male donor with papillary thyroid cancer or a benign thyroid nodule (not recorded which). Some clones in this sample may be carry-over from other donors' samples. Sequenced material: tumor tissue. CDR3 sequence: CAWSLLAGGGETQYF. CDR3 in DNA: TGTGCCTGGAGCCTCCTAGCGGGAGGAGGGGAGACCCAGTACTTC. Full variable domain (rest looked up from reference TRBV30 and TRBJ2-5): SQTIHQWPATLVQPVGSPLSLECTVEGTSNPNLYWYRQAAGRGLQLLFYSVGIGQISSEVPQNLSASRPQDRQFILSSKKLLLSDSGFYLCAWSLLAGGGETQYFGPGTRLLVL.